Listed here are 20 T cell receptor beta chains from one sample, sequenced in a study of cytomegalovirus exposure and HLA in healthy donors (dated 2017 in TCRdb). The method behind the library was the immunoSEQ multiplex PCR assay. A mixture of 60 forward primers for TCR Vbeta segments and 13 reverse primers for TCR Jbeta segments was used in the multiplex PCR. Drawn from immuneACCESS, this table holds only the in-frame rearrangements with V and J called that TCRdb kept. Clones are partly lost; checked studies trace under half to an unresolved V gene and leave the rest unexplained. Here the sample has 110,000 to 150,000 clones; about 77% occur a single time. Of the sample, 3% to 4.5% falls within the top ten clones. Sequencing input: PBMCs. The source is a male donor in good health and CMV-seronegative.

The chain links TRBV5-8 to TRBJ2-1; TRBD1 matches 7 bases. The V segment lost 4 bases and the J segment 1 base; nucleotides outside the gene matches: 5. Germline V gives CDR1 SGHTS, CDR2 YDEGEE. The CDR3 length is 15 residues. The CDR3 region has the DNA TGTGCCAGCAGCCCAACAGGGGTATCCTACAATGAGCAGTTCTTC. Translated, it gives CASSPTGVSYNEQFF.

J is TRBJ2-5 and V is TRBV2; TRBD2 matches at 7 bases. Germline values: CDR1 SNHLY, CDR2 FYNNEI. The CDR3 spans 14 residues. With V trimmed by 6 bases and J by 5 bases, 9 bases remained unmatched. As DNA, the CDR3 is TGTGCCAGCAGCCGGGACTGGGAGGGGGAGACCCAGTACTTC. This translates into CASSRDWEGETQYF. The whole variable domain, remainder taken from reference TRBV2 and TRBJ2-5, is EPEVTQTPSHQVTQMGQEVILRCVPISNHLYFYWYRQILGQKVEFLVSFYNNEISEKSEIFDDQFSVERPDGSNFTLKIRSTKLEDSAMYFCASSRDWEGETQYFGPGTRLLVL.

As DNA, the CDR3 is TGTGCCAGCAGTCCCGAGGGGGGGCGCTCCACTGAAGCTTTCTTT. Protein sequence: CASSPEGGRSTEAFF. V gene TRBV6-6 combines with J gene TRBJ1-1; tentative D call: TRBD1 (6 bases). This CDR3 has 15 amino acids. Trimming took off 5 bases at V and 4 bases at J, with 17 bases between the two ends. Germline-derived CDR1 and CDR2 are MNHNY and SVGAGI (reference sequence).

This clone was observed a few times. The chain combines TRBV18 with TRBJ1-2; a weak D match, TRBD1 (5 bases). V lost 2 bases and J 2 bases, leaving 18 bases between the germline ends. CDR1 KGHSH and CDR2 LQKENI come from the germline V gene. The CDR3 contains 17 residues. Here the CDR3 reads CASSPGDSLEFNYGYTF. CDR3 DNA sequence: TGTGCCAGCTCACCAGGCGACAGCCTCGAGTTCAACTATGGCTACACCTTC.

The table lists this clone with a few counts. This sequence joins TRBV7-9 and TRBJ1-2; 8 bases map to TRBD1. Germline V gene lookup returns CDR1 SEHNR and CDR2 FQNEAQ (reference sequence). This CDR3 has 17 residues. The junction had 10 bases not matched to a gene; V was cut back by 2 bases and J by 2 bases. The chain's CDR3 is CASSLLIGQGRNYGYTF. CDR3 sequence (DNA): TGTGCCAGCAGCTTACTGATTGGACAGGGAAGGAACTATGGCTACACCTTC. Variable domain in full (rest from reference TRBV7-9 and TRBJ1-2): DTGVSQNPRHKITKRGQNVTFRCDPISEHNRLYWYRQTLGQGPEFLTYFQNEAQLEKSRLLSDRFSAERPKGSFSTLEIQRTEQGDSAMYLCASSLLIGQGRNYGYTFGSGTRLTVV.

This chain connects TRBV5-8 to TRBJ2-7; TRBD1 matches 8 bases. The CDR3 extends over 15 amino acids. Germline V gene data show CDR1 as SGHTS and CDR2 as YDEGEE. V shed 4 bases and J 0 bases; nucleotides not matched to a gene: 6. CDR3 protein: CASSETGTGSYEQYF. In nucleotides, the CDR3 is TGTGCCAGCAGCGAGACCGGGACAGGCTCCTACGAGCAGTACTTC.

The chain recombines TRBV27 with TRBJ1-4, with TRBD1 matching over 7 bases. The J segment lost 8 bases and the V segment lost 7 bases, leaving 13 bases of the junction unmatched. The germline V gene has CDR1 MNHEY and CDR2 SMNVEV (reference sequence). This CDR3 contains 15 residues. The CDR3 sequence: CASKPDRVRGEKLFF. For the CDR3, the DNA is TGTGCCAGCAAACCCGACAGGGTTAGGGGGGAAAAACTGTTTTTT.

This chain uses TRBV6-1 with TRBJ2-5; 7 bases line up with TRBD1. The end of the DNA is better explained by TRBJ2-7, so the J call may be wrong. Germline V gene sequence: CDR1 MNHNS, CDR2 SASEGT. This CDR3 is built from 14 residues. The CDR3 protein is CASTPTGFVYEQYF. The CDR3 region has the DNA TGTGCCAGCACCCCGACAGGGTTCGTCTACGAGCAGTACTTC.

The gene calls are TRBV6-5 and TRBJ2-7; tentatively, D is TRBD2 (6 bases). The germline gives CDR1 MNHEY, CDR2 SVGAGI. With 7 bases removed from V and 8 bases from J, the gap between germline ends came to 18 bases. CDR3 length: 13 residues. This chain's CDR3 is CASTTGTREKQYF. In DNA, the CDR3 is TGTGCCAGCACCACAGGCACCCGGGAGAAGCAGTACTTC.

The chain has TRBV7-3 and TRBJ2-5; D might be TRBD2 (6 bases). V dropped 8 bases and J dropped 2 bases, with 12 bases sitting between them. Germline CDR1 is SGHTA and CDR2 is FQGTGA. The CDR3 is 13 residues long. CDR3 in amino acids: CASSGAGQETQYF. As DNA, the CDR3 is TGTGCCAGCTCAGGAGCGGGTCAAGAGACCCAGTACTTC.

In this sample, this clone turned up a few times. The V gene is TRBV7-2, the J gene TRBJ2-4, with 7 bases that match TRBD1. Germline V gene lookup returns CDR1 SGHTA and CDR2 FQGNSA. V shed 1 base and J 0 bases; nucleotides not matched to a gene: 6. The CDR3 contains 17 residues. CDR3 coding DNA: TGTGCCAGCAGCTTAGACCCGGGACAGATAGCCAAAAACATTCAGTACTTC. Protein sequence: CASSLDPGQIAKNIQYF.

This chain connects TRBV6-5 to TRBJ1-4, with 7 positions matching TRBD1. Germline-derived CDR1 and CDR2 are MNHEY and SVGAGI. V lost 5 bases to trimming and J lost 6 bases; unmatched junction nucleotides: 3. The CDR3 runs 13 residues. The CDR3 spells CASSLGQYEKLFF. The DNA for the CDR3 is TGTGCCAGCAGTCTGGGACAGTATGAAAAACTGTTTTTT.

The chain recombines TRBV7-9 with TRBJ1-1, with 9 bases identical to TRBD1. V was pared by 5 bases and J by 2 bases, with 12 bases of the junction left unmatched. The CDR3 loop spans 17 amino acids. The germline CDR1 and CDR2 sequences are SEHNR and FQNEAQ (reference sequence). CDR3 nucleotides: TGTGCCAGCAGCAAAACGGACAGGGGAGTCCTAAACACTGAAGCTTTCTTT. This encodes CASSKTDRGVLNTEAFF.

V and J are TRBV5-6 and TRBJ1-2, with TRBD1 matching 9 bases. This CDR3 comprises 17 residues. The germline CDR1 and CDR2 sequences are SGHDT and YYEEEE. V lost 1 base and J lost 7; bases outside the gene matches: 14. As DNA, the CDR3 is TGTGCCAGCAGCTTGTTCTCCGGGGGGGGACAGGGTTTTGGCTACACCTTC. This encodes CASSLFSGGGQGFGYTF.

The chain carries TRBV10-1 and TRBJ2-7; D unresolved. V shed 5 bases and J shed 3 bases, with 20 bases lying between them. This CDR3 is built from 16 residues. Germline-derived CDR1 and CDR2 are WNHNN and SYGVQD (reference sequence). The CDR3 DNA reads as TGCGCCAGCAGTCATTACTCCCACGGTCGACACTACGAGCAGTACTTC. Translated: CASSHYSHGRHYEQYF.

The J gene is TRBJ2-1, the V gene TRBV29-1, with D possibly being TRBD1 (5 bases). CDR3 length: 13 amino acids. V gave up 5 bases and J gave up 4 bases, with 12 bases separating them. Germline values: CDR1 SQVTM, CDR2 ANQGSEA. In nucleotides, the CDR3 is TGCAGCGTTCGGCAGGGCCTATACAATGAGCAGTTCTTC. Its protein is CSVRQGLYNEQFF.

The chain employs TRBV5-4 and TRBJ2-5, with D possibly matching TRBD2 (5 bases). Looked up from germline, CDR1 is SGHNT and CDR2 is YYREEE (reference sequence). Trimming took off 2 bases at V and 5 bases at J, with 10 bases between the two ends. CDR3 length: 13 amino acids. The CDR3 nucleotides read TGTGCCAGCAGCTTATGGACTGATGAGACCCAGTACTTC. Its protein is CASSLWTDETQYF.

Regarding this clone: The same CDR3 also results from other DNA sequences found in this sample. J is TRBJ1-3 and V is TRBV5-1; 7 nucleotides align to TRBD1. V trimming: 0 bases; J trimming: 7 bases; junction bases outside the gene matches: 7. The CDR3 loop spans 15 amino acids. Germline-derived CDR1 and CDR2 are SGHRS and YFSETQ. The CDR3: CASSLDDRARNTIYF. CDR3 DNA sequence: TGCGCCAGCAGCTTGGACGACAGGGCCAGGAACACCATATATTTT.

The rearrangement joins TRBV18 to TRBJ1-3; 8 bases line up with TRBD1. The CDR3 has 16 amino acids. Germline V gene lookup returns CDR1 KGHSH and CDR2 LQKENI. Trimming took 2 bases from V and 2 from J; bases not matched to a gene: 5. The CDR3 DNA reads TGTGCCAGCTCACCAGTGACAGGGGATACTGGAAACACCATATATTTT. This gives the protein CASSPVTGDTGNTIYF.

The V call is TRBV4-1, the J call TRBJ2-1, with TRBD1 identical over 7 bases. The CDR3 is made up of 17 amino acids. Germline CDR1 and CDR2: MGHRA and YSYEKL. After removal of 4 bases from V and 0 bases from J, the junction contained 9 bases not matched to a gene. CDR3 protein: CASSPGQAPSSYNEQFF. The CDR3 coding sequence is TGCGCCAGCAGCCCCGGACAGGCCCCGAGCTCCTACAATGAGCAGTTCTTC.